These T cell receptor beta chains were read from a single sample in a study of T cell changes during pregnancy in multiple sclerosis. The method was immunoSEQ multiplex PCR; TCRdb's version includes in-frame clones alone and lacks a portion of them. The sample contains approximately 12,000 clones, 85% to 90% of which appear only once. This sample comprised CD8+ T cells from peripheral blood mononuclear cells, obtained in the second trimester of pregnancy. The receptors originated from a female donor in good health, enrolled as a control in a pregnancy study. CDR3s include the opening cysteine and the closing phenylalanine or tryptophan. Each record gives: clone size, V gene, CDR3 length, J gene, D gene, CDR3 DNA, CDR3 protein. D genes are given only for firm matches. The size entry is marked missing in some rows and otherwise reads once, few, many or a size class.

>.|TRBV6-5|14|TRBJ1-6|.
TGTGCCAGCTATGCGGGCTCCTATAATTCACCCCTCCACTTT
CASYAGSYNSPLHF
>.|TRBV18|15|TRBJ1-5|.
TGTGCCAGCTCACCAAAATTTACAGGCAATCAGCCCCAGCATTTT
CASSPKFTGNQPQHF
>.|TRBV18|15|TRBJ1-1|TRBD1
TGTGCCAGCTCACCCGCGGGACAGGCGAACACTGAAGCTTTCTTT
CASSPAGQANTEAFF
>.|TRBV29-1|13|TRBJ2-7|.
TGCAGCGCCTCCGGAACAGGGTCCTACGAGCAGTACTTC
CSASGTGSYEQYF
>.|TRBV29-1|14|TRBJ2-6|.
TGCAGTATTGCGGGGTCCTCTGGGGCCAACGTCCTGACTTTC
CSIAGSSGANVLTF
>.|TRBV6-4|15|TRBJ2-3|TRBD2
TGTGCCAGCAGGGCGACTAGCGAATGGACAGATACGCAGTATTTT
CASRATSEWTDTQYF
>.|TRBV11-2|14|TRBJ2-7|TRBD1
TGTGCCAGCAGCCCCGGGGCAGGGGGATACGAGCAGTACTTC
CASSPGAGGYEQYF
>.|TRBV7-9|14|TRBJ2-5|.
TGTGCCAGCAGAGGGCCAGGGGTGTTGGAGACCCAGTACTTC
CASRGPGVLETQYF
>.|TRBV5-1|15|TRBJ2-7|.
TGCGCCAGCAGCTTGCCATCGACAGCCTCCTACGAGCAGTACTTC
CASSLPSTASYEQYF
>.|TRBV21-1|15|TRBJ2-1|.
TGTGCCAGCAGCGCCCGGGGACTGCAATACAATGAGCAGTTCTTC
CASSARGLQYNEQFF
>.|TRBV7-8|20|TRBJ1-3|TRBD1
TGTGCCAGCAGCCCGTGGACAGGTTTTCCCGCAGGACCCTCTGGAAACACCATATATTTT
CASSPWTGFPAGPSGNTIYF
>.|TRBV6-5|13|TRBJ2-1|TRBD1
TGTGCCAGCAGCATACAGGGGGCGGGAGAGCAGTTCTTC
CASSIQGAGEQFF
>.|TRBV16|11|TRBJ1-2|.
TGTGCCAGCAGCATAACAGGAGGCTACACCTTC
CASSITGGYTF
>.|TRBV9|17|TRBJ2-5|TRBD2
TGTGCCAGCAGCTCTCAACGTCGGGGGGTTGCACAAGAGACCCAGTACTTC
CASSSQRRGVAQETQYF
>.|TRBV13|14|TRBJ2-7|TRBD1
TGTGCCAGCACTCAAGAGGACAGGGTCTACGAGCAGTACTTC
CASTQEDRVYEQYF
>few|TRBV6-4|15|TRBJ2-3|.
TGTGCCAGCAGTGACGCCCAGGGTGGAACAGATACGCAGTATTTT
CASSDAQGGTDTQYF
>.|TRBV6-5|14|TRBJ2-7|TRBD2
TGTGCCAGCAGTTACTCAGCTAGCGGCTACGAGCAGTACTTC
CASSYSASGYEQYF
>.|TRBV15|15|TRBJ2-7|.
TGTGCCACCAGCGACCGACAGGATTTTACCTACGAGCAGTACTTC
CATSDRQDFTYEQYF
>.|TRBV30|14|TRBJ1-2|TRBD1
TGTGCCTGGATGGGTACAGGGGCAGGGAGTGGCTACACCTTC
CAWMGTGAGSGYTF
>.|TRBV7-9|13|TRBJ2-5|.
TGTGCCAGCAGCTCCGGGGGAGAAGAGACCCAGTACTTC
CASSSGGEETQYF
>.|TRBV7-9|16|TRBJ1-1|.
TGTGCCAGCAGCTTAGCGCTTCGCCTACCGATGGCTGAAGCTTTCTTT
CASSLALRLPMAEAFF
>once|TRBV30|14|TRBJ2-2|.
TGTGCCTGGAGTGCATTCAGGGGAACCGGGGAGCTGTTTTTT
CAWSAFRGTGELFF
>few|TRBV6-1|14|TRBJ1-2|.
TGTGCCAGCAGCAGCCGGGACACGTACTATGGCTACACCTTC
CASSSRDTYYGYTF